This T cell receptor (beta chain) was observed in a study of blood T cell repertoires in COVID-19. Germline CDR1 and CDR2: MNHNS and SASEGT. This CDR3 is built from 13 residues. V was shortened by 3 bases and J by 0 bases, with 4 bases between the two germline ends. Produced via immunoSEQ multiplex PCR; TCRdb's table is partial and in-frame only. The table shows approximately 270,000 clones, with about nine tenths occurring only once. What was sequenced was PBMCs or T cells enriched from blood (not recorded which). This chain uses TRBV6-1 with TRBJ2-3; D gene unclear. The sequence came from a woman in her thirties with acute COVID-19. CDR3: CASSDPSTDTQYF. The DNA for the CDR3 is TGTGCCAGCAGTGATCCTAGCACAGATACGCAGTATTTT.